The 25 T cell receptor beta chains below all came from one sample that was sequenced in a study of blood T cells in healthy people across ages. The authors ran a second PCR of about 6 to 11 cycles using a sample-barcoded 5' primer and a J-beta primer mix. MiXCR, run by TCRdb on the 5' RACE reads, gives a single entry per CDR3 protein. In the table there are around 800,000 distinct CDR3 sequences, 62% of which are singletons. The specimen was blood. The source is a man aged 30 to 45 in good health.

V and J are TRBV7-2 and TRBJ2-3; tentative D call: TRBD2 (6 bases). The germline V gene encodes CDR1 SGHTA and CDR2 FQGNSA. There are 13 residues in the CDR3. V dropped 2 bases and J dropped 7 bases, with 10 bases sitting between them. The CDR3 bases are TGTGCCAGCAGCTTATCTAGCGCCAATACGCAGTATTTT. Its translation: CASSLSSANTQYF.

The J gene is TRBJ2-5, the V gene TRBV21-1; the table calls TRBD1, which could not be checked here. TRBV21-1 is reported as a pseudogene. The CDR3 extends over 17 amino acids. In DNA, the CDR3 is TGTGCCACCTACCCGGGACAGAAAAAGGGGGCTAAAGAGACCCAGTACTTC. Amino acid sequence: CATYPGQKKGAKETQYF.

This clonotype occurred a few times. The gene calls are TRBV20-1 and TRBJ1-5, with a tentative D call TRBD1 (5 bases). Between the trimmed V and J ends, which lost 6 bases and 4 bases, there was a span of 10 bases. The CDR3 extends over 12 amino acids. Germline V lookup: CDR1 DFQATT, CDR2 SNEGSKA (reference sequence). The CDR3 sequence: CSAKHRNQPQHF. The CDR3 region has the DNA TGCAGTGCAAAACACAGGAATCAGCCCCAGCATTTT.

The genes are TRBV12-3 or TRBV12-4 and TRBJ2-1, with a tentative D call TRBD1 (5 bases). The CDR3 extends over 11 amino acids. Between the trimmed V and J ends, which lost 8 bases and 9 bases, there was a span of 11 bases. The DNA of the CDR3 is TGTGCCAGCCGACAGAGGACTGAGCAGTTCTTC. Translating gives CASRQRTEQFF.

The gene calls are TRBV25-1 and TRBJ2-3, with TRBD2 matching over 12 bases. The germline gives CDR1 MGHDK, CDR2 SYGVNS. J lost 3 bases, V lost 4 bases, and 5 bases had no gene match. This CDR3 has 16 amino acids. Written as DNA, the CDR3 is TGTGCCAGCAGTGCCTTGACTAGCGGGGGAACAGATACGCAGTATTTT. Encoded protein: CASSALTSGGTDTQYF.

This clonotype was picked up one time. This chain connects TRBV9 to TRBJ2-7; TRBD1 might be the D (5 bases). V lost 4 bases to trimming and J lost 2 bases, with 16 bases between them. This CDR3 is built from 15 residues. Per the germline V gene, CDR1 is SGDLS and CDR2 is YYNGEE. Here the CDR3 reads CASSRLDSQAYEQYF. In DNA, the CDR3 is TGTGCCAGCAGCCGCCTAGACTCACAGGCCTACGAGCAGTACTTC.

The V call is TRBV7-9, the J call TRBJ2-7, with unresolved D. The V end was cut by 6 bases, the J end by 5 bases, with 14 bases between. This CDR3 comprises 13 residues. Per the germline V gene, CDR1 is SEHNR and CDR2 is FQNEAQ (reference sequence). The CDR3 here is CASRGIVKDEQYF. The CDR3 region has the DNA TGTGCCAGCAGAGGGATCGTTAAGGACGAGCAGTACTTC. Full variable domain (remainder filled in from reference TRBV7-9 and TRBJ2-7): DTGVSQNPRHKITKRGQNVTFRCDPISEHNRLYWYRQTLGQGPEFLTYFQNEAQLEKSRLLSDRFSAERPKGSFSTLEIQRTEQGDSAMYLCASRGIVKDEQYFGPGTRLTVT.

Remarks on this clonotype: Germline and junction disagree at one end, which may indicate a read error. The chain combines TRBV12-3 or TRBV12-4 with TRBJ2-3; D might be TRBD1 or TRBD2, each matching 5 bases. This CDR3 comprises 14 residues. DNA for the CDR3: TGTGCCGGCAGTTTCGACGGGACCACAGATACGCAGTATTTT. Protein sequence: CAGSFDGTTDTQYF.

The V gene is TRBV20-1, the J gene TRBJ2-3; D might be TRBD2 (6 bases). Germline CDR1 reads DFQATT; CDR2 reads SNEGSKA (reference sequence). Trimming stripped 3 bases from V and 4 bases from J, with 23 bases between. This CDR3 comprises 17 residues. The CDR3 DNA is TGCAGTGCTAGCAACCCCCTCCTAGCGCAACGAGCAGATACGCAGTATTTT. The encoded protein is CSASNPLLAQRADTQYF.

The chain has TRBV28 and TRBJ2-5; D gene uncertain. Trimming removed 8 bases at V and 0 bases at J, with 16 bases between. Germline V lookup: CDR1 MDHEN, CDR2 SYDVKM. The CDR3 runs 15 residues. The DNA of the CDR3 is TGTGCCAGCCAAGACGCCGGACCAAACCAAGAGACCCAGTACTTC. Amino acids: CASQDAGPNQETQYF. Full variable domain (outside the CDR3, taken from reference TRBV28 and TRBJ2-5): DVKVTQSSRYLVKRTGEKVFLECVQDMDHENMFWYRQDPGLGLRLIYFSYDVKMKEKGDIPEGYSVSREKKERFSLILESASTNQTSMYLCASQDAGPNQETQYFGPGTRLLVL.

This chain joins TRBV12-3 or TRBV12-4 and TRBJ2-1; 16 nucleotides match TRBD2. The DNA end favors TRBJ2-7, so the J call may be wrong. This CDR3 is 20 amino acids long. CDR3 nucleotide sequence: TGTGCCAGCAGTTTTCCGGGACTAGCGGGGGGGCCCGACTCCTACAATGAGCAGTACTTC. Its translation: CASSFPGLAGGPDSYNEQYF.

The CDR3 spells CASGEQLNYGYTF. Here the CDR3 DNA reads TGTGCCAGCGGGGAACAGCTAAACTATGGCTACACCTTC. V gene TRBV6-2 or TRBV6-3 combines with J gene TRBJ1-2; D is ambiguous. The V gene lost 8 bases and the J gene lost 2 bases, with 12 bases spanning the gap. Germline lookup yields CDR1 MNHEY and CDR2 SVGEGT. CDR3 length: 13 amino acids.

The chain carries TRBV20-1 and TRBJ2-7, with D possibly being TRBD1 (6 bases). The germline V gene encodes CDR1 DFQATT and CDR2 SNEGSKA (reference sequence). V gave up 2 bases and J gave up 5 bases, with 19 bases separating them. The CDR3 has 15 amino acids. The CDR3 protein is CSARPRDTFPDEQYF. CDR3 in DNA: TGCAGTGCTAGACCCCGGGACACCTTTCCCGACGAGCAGTACTTC.

This clonotype was detected only a few times. The chain couples TRBV27 to TRBJ2-1; 7 bases agree with TRBD1. Per germline, CDR1 MNHEY and CDR2 SMNVEV (reference sequence). Unmatched junction bases numbered 16, after V lost 0 bases and J lost 8 bases. CDR3 length: 18 residues. The CDR3 DNA is TGTGCCAGCAGTTTATCGATCATAGGGGGCGTTGGGACAGATGAGCAGTTCTTC. This codes for CASSLSIIGGVGTDEQFF.

This rearrangement joins TRBV7-2 to TRBJ2-3; D may be TRBD1 or TRBD2 (5 bases each). Germline CDR1 reads SGHTA; CDR2 reads FQGNSA. The length of the CDR3 is 18 residues. V was clipped by 3 bases and J by 2 bases, with 21 bases between them. The CDR3: CASSFGGSRGFYTDTQYF. The DNA for the CDR3 is TGTGCCAGCAGCTTTGGGGGATCCCGAGGGTTTTACACAGATACGCAGTATTTT.

The chain links TRBV7-2 to TRBJ2-5; perhaps D is TRBD1 or TRBD2 (5 bases each). This CDR3 is 14 amino acids long. Per the germline V gene, CDR1 is SGHTA and CDR2 is FQGNSA. The germline V and J ends were trimmed by 5 bases and 5 bases, with 15 bases remaining between them. This CDR3 reads CASSIVLEGETQYF. CDR3 DNA: TGTGCCAGCAGCATAGTGCTAGAGGGGGAGACCCAGTACTTC.

The V gene is TRBV12-3 or TRBV12-4, the J gene TRBJ2-7; 7 bases map to TRBD1. The CDR3 runs to 14 residues. V lost 6 bases to trimming and J lost 0 bases; unmatched junction nucleotides: 5. The CDR3 here is CASSPGQVSYEQYF. CDR3 bases: TGTGCCAGCAGCCCCGGACAGGTCTCCTACGAGCAGTACTTC.

The chain is built from TRBV12-3 or TRBV12-4 and TRBJ1-5; 8 nucleotides line up with TRBD1. CDR3 length equals 13 residues. The trim removed 8 bases at V and 5 bases at J, leaving 5 bases unmatched. CDR3 sequence (DNA): TGTGCCAGCCTCAACAGGGGGGATCAGCCCCAGCATTTT. This translates into CASLNRGDQPQHF.

This chain connects TRBV6-5 to TRBJ1-2; D unclear. The ends were cut back, 6 bases at V and 8 bases at J, with 13 bases in the middle. CDR1 and CDR2 from the germline V gene are MNHEY and SVGAGI. This CDR3 is 12 amino acids long. CDR3 amino acids: CASRSGPWGYTF. DNA of the CDR3: TGTGCCAGCAGGTCCGGGCCCTGGGGCTACACCTTC.

The chain recombines TRBV12-5 with TRBJ2-3; D remains ambiguous. V dropped 5 bases and J dropped 3 bases, with 6 bases sitting between them. Per the germline V gene, CDR1 is LGHNT and CDR2 is FRNRAP. The CDR3 is 12 amino acids. The CDR3 loop is CASGLRTDTQYF. The CDR3 coding sequence is TGTGCTAGTGGTCTGAGGACAGATACGCAGTATTTT.

This chain links TRBV3-1 with TRBJ2-1; no clear D gene. Germline CDR1 and CDR2: LGHDT and YNNKEL (reference sequence). V lost 1 base to trimming and J lost 4 bases, with 11 bases between them. The CDR3 consists of 15 residues. CDR3 in DNA: TGTGCCAGCAGCCAAGGGCTAGTGACATACAATGAGCAGTTCTTC. It encodes CASSQGLVTYNEQFF.

The J gene is TRBJ2-5, the V gene TRBV20-1, with 8 bases aligning to TRBD2. CDR1 DFQATT and CDR2 SNEGSKA come from the germline V gene (reference sequence). The J segment lost 4 bases and the V segment lost 1 base, leaving 5 bases of the junction unmatched. The CDR3 runs 14 residues. CDR3 in amino acids: CSARAGGGLETQYF. DNA of the CDR3: TGCAGTGCTAGAGCCGGGGGGGGGCTAGAGACCCAGTACTTC.

The V gene is TRBV7-2, the J gene TRBJ2-3; the D gene is possibly TRBD2 (7 bases). The germline V gene encodes CDR1 SGHTA and CDR2 FQGNSA. The CDR3 is 15 amino acids. With 5 bases removed from V and 6 bases from J, the gap between germline ends came to 18 bases. In DNA, the CDR3 is TGTGCCAGCAGCCCAATAGGGGGGGGCGGGGATACGCAGTATTTT. Translation: CASSPIGGGGDTQYF.

The chain has TRBV28 and TRBJ2-7; D not resolved. Between the trimmed V and J ends, which lost 3 bases and 3 bases, there was a span of 15 bases. CDR3 length: 15 residues. CDR1 and CDR2 from the germline V gene are MDHEN and SYDVKM. CDR3 DNA: TGTGCCAGCAGTTTGTTCGGAGAAAGTGTCTACGAGCAGTACTTC. Encoded protein: CASSLFGESVYEQYF. The variable domain in full, with the rest retrieved from reference TRBV28 and TRBJ2-7, is DVKVTQSSRYLVKRTGEKVFLECVQDMDHENMFWYRQDPGLGLRLIYFSYDVKMKEKGDIPEGYSVSREKKERFSLILESASTNQTSMYLCASSLFGESVYEQYFGPGTRLTVT.

This chain links TRBV4-3 with TRBJ2-1, with D uncertain. Trimming left V 1 base short and J 3 bases short, with 7 bases between. The CDR3 extends over 14 amino acids. The germline gives CDR1 LGHNA, CDR2 YSLEER. The CDR3 region is CASSQGIYYNEQFF. The CDR3 DNA reads TGCGCCAGCAGCCAAGGGATATACTACAATGAGCAGTTCTTC.